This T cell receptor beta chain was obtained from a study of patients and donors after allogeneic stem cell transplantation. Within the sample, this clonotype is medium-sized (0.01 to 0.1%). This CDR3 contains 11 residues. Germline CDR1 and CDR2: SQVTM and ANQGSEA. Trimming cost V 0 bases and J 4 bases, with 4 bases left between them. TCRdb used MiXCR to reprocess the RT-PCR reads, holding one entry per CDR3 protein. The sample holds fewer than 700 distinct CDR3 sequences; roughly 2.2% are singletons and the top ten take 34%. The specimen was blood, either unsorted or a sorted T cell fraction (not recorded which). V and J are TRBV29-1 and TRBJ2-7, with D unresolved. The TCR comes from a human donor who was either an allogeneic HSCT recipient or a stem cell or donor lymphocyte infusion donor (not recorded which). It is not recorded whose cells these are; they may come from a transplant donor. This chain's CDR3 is CSVEDYYEQYF. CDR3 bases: TGCAGCGTTGAAGACTATTACGAGCAGTACTTC.